This TCR beta chain originates from a study of high-grade serous ovarian cancer treatment subgroups. Points from the study as a whole: Tumors within one patient showed repertoire similarity of 0.11 to 0.79. Clonal relatedness tracked neoantigen level, and by trend copy number and mutation load.

Trimming took 1 base from V and 2 from J, leaving 6 bases between them. The CDR3 extends over 14 amino acids. Germline CDR1 is SQVTM and CDR2 is ANQGSEA. On this clone itself: Antigen: not known. Other nucleotide sequences in the sample specify the same CDR3.

Tumor samples were taken before definitive surgery or chemotherapy. The assay was immunoSEQ multiplex PCR, and TCRdb's table has in-frame clones only and misses some. The table shows about 15,000 clones, with about 90% occurring only once. The chain uses TRBV29-1 and TRBJ2-6; D is unclear. Sequenced material: tumor tissue. The clonotype originates from a human donor with high-grade serous ovarian cancer. Written as DNA, the CDR3 is TGCAGCGTTGAAGGTGGGACTGGGGCCAACGTCCTGACTTTC. Translating gives CSVEGGTGANVLTF.